This is a list of T cell receptor beta chains from one sample in a study of T cell repertoires in cytomegalovirus infection. From the reads, TCRdb called clonotypes with MiXCR, one entry per CDR3 protein. The data contain approximately 910,000 distinct CDR3 sequences, around 30% of them singletons. No antigen is known for these receptors. The source material was cultured CD8+ T cells from PBMCs, sampled from culture after CMV antigen stimulation. The receptors stem from a human donor in good health (CMV status not recorded). Some clones in this sample may be carry-over from other donors' samples. Each CDR3 is given with its conserved first and last residue. Each record gives: J gene, V gene, clone size, D gene, CDR3 length, CDR3 protein, CDR3 DNA. D genes are given only for firm matches. Expanded clones get a size class; other rows say once, few or many, or leave the size out.

>TRBJ2-3|TRBV12-3/TRBV12-4|-|-|14
CASSFSNGTDTQYF
TGTGCCAGCAGTTTCAGCAACGGCACAGATACGCAGTATTTT
>TRBJ2-1|TRBV4-1|-|TRBD1|16
CASSQAGTGFPNEQFF
TGCGCCAGCAGCCAGGCCGGGACAGGGTTCCCTAATGAGCAGTTCTTC
>TRBJ1-5|TRBV12-3/TRBV12-4|many|-|16
CASSFSAGNSNQPQHF
TGTGCCAGCAGTTTCTCTGCTGGGAATAGCAATCAGCCCCAGCATTTT
>TRBJ2-1|TRBV12-5|few|-|11
CASAVWGEQFF
TGTGCTAGTGCCGTTTGGGGTGAGCAGTTCTTC
>TRBJ1-2|TRBV7-8|-|TRBD1|16
CASSASPRGGRYGYTF
TGTGCCAGCAGCGCATCGCCCAGGGGGGGCCGTTATGGCTACACCTTC
>TRBJ2-7|TRBV7-9|-|-|15
CASSGRNQINNEQYF
TGTGCCAGCAGCGGACGGAACCAGATTAATAACGAGCAGTACTTC
>TRBJ1-6|TRBV11-2|few|-|15
CASSARTLGTSPLHF
TGTGCCAGCAGCGCCAGGACCCTGGGAACTTCACCCCTCCACTTT
>TRBJ1-2|TRBV2|-|-|15
CASSEGPAANYGYTF
TGTGCCAGCAGTGAAGGGCCAGCAGCTAACTATGGCTACACCTTC
>TRBJ1-6|TRBV19|few|TRBD1|15
CASNSAGQGGSPLHF
TGTGCCAGTAACTCCGCGGGACAGGGGGGTTCACCCCTCCACTTT
>TRBJ1-2|TRBV19|-|-|21
CASSIPTESSEIGPLHSGYTF
TGTGCCAGTAGTATACCGACGGAGTCTAGCGAAATAGGCCCTCTACACTCGGGCTACACCTTC
>TRBJ1-4|TRBV7-3|-|-|13
CASSLNRPEGLFF
TGTGCCAGCAGCTTAAATCGCCCGGAGGGACTGTTTTTT
>TRBJ1-1|TRBV7-9|-|-|12
CASSLNSKSAFF
TGTGCCAGCAGCTTAAATAGCAAGTCAGCTTTCTTT
>TRBJ1-5|TRBV12-3/TRBV12-4|many|-|13
CASSLLPHQPQHF
TGTGCCAGCAGTTTACTGCCTCATCAGCCCCAGCATTTT
>TRBJ2-1|TRBV7-6|once|-|23
CVSSFTEQGAAGARLNFYNEQFF
TGTGTCAGCAGCTTCACGGAACAGGGGGCAGCGGGGGCCCGCCTAAACTTCTACAATGAGCAGTTCTTC
>TRBJ1-5|TRBV12-3/TRBV12-4|many|TRBD1|15
CASSPPGQGFQPQHF
TGTGCCAGCAGTCCGCCGGGACAGGGGTTCCAGCCCCAGCATTTT
>TRBJ1-2|TRBV7-8|many|-|17
CASSLDPLGLSLYGYTF
TGTGCCAGCAGCTTAGATCCCCTGGGACTATCCCTCTATGGCTACACCTTC
>TRBJ1-1|TRBV4-1|-|TRBD1|15
CASSHAGQGFTEAFF
TGCGCCAGCAGCCACGCGGGACAGGGCTTCACTGAAGCTTTCTTT
>TRBJ2-2|TRBV2|-|TRBD2|12
CATMGRAGELFF
TGTGCCACCATGGGGAGGGCCGGGGAGCTGTTTTTT
>TRBJ1-1|TRBV7-9|many|-|14
CASSPEVMNTEAFF
TGTGCCAGCAGTCCAGAGGTCATGAACACTGAAGCTTTCTTT
>TRBJ1-1|TRBV2|-|-|16
CASSEAVEGSDTEAFF
TGTGCCAGCAGTGAAGCGGTCGAGGGTTCGGACACTGAAGCTTTCTTT
>TRBJ1-1|TRBV19|few|-|15
CASSQTGLMNTEAFF
TGTGCCAGTAGTCAAACTGGACTCATGAACACTGAAGCTTTCTTT
>TRBJ2-3|TRBV7-3|-|-|15
CASSPLGPGADTQYF
TGTGCCAGCAGCCCCTTAGGGCCGGGAGCAGATACGCAGTATTTT
>TRBJ1-1|TRBV12-3/TRBV12-4|few|-|15
CASSPKGVWNTEAFF
TGTGCCAGCAGTCCCAAGGGGGTATGGAACACTGAAGCTTTCTTT
>TRBJ2-1|TRBV6-2/TRBV6-3|few|-|16
CASTLSSTPKWDEQFF
TGTGCCAGCACGCTTAGTAGTACCCCCAAATGGGATGAGCAGTTCTTC
>TRBJ1-2|TRBV4-2|-|TRBD1|16
CASSQENSSGGDGYTF
TGTGCCAGCAGCCAAGAAAATTCATCAGGGGGCGATGGCTACACCTTC
>TRBJ2-2|TRBV12-3/TRBV12-4|-|TRBD2|16
CASSWGLAGNTGELFF
TGTGCCAGCAGTTGGGGACTAGCGGGGAACACCGGGGAGCTGTTTTTT
>TRBJ2-1|TRBV24-1|-|-|12
CATRKSGGKQFF
TGTGCCACCCGAAAGTCAGGGGGGAAGCAGTTCTTC
>TRBJ1-3|TRBV27|many|-|15
CASSLDRFSGNTIYF
TGTGCCAGCAGTTTGGACAGATTCTCTGGAAACACCATATATTTT
>TRBJ2-1|TRBV6-6|few|TRBD1|15
CASSKGQSSYNEQFF
TGTGCCAGCAGTAAGGGACAGAGCTCCTACAATGAGCAGTTCTTC
>TRBJ2-3|TRBV10-3|-|TRBD2|14
CAISEYRGGDTQYF
TGTGCCATCAGTGAATACCGCGGGGGGGATACGCAGTATTTT
>TRBJ2-2|TRBV12-5|-|TRBD2|15
CASGFLLAGTGELFF
TGTGCTAGTGGTTTCCTACTAGCGGGGACCGGGGAGCTGTTTTTT
>TRBJ2-5|TRBV5-8|few|TRBD2|16
CASRLMASGGEETQYF
TGTGCCAGCAGACTGATGGCTAGCGGGGGGGAAGAGACCCAGTACTTC
>TRBJ1-5|TRBV5-5|few|TRBD1|14
CASSPGTGYQPQHF
TGTGCCAGCAGCCCGGGGACAGGGTATCAGCCCCAGCATTTT
>TRBJ2-3|TRBV6-1|-|TRBD1|13
CASRPRGRDTQYF
TGTGCCAGCAGGCCGAGGGGGCGAGATACGCAGTATTTT
>TRBJ1-1|TRBV15|-|-|17
CATSRDSLFGGGTEAFF
TGTGCCACCAGCAGAGATTCGCTATTTGGGGGTGGCACTGAAGCTTTCTTT
>TRBJ2-5|TRBV13|once|-|15
CASSKEYSPQETQYF
TGTGCCAGCAGCAAGGAGTACAGCCCACAAGAGACCCAGTACTTC
>TRBJ1-1|TRBV6-5|-|TRBD1|14
CASSSQGAGAEAFF
TGTGCCAGCAGTTCCCAGGGGGCAGGGGCTGAAGCTTTCTTT
>TRBJ2-7|TRBV2|-|-|15
CASRGKQAESYEQYF
TGTGCCAGCAGGGGAAAACAAGCGGAGTCCTACGAGCAGTACTTC
>TRBJ2-1|TRBV12-3/TRBV12-4|many|-|14
CASAGSQVNDEQFF
TGTGCCAGTGCAGGCAGCCAAGTAAATGATGAGCAGTTCTTC
>TRBJ2-1|TRBV24-1|-|-|13
CATTGSLNNEQFF
TGTGCCACCACCGGGAGCTTGAACAATGAGCAGTTCTTC
>TRBJ1-6|TRBV12-3/TRBV12-4|few|-|17
CASSPYTPRDADSPLHF
TGTGCCAGCAGCCCTTACACCCCCAGGGATGCGGATTCACCCCTCCACTTT
>TRBJ2-1|TRBV15|-|-|13
CATRPGSYNEQFF
TGTGCCACCAGACCAGGTTCCTACAATGAGCAGTTCTTC
>TRBJ1-2|TRBV6-6|-|TRBD1|16
CASIHVTGTGHYGYTF
TGTGCCAGCATCCACGTAACCGGGACAGGTCACTATGGCTACACCTTC
>TRBJ1-6|TRBV6-2/TRBV6-3|-|-|14
CAIRRGTYNSPLHF
TGTGCCATCCGAAGGGGAACCTATAATTCACCCCTCCACTTT
>TRBJ1-3|TRBV5-4|-|-|17
CASTQIGSPLTGNTIYF
TGTGCCAGCACTCAAATCGGAAGTCCCCTGACTGGAAACACCATATATTTT
>TRBJ1-5|TRBV7-9|many|-|15
CASSLDEDRNQPQHF
TGTGCCAGCAGCTTAGATGAGGACCGAAATCAGCCCCAGCATTTT
>TRBJ1-6|TRBV7-9|few|-|12
CASKGGNSPLHF
TGTGCCAGCAAGGGCGGGAATTCACCCCTCCACTTT
>TRBJ1-5|TRBV7-8|few|TRBD1|15
CASSLSTGGNQPQHF
TGTGCCAGCAGCTTATCGACAGGGGGCAATCAGCCCCAGCATTTT
>TRBJ1-2|TRBV7-2|many|TRBD1|15
CASRIGQGKTYGYTF
TGTGCCAGCAGGATTGGACAGGGGAAGACTTATGGCTACACCTTC
>TRBJ2-7|TRBV2|-|-|15
CASRDTGLPFYEQYF
TGTGCCAGCAGGGATACCGGGCTACCCTTCTACGAGCAGTACTTC
>TRBJ2-1|TRBV15|-|TRBD2|16
CATSSLAAGGYNEQFF
TGTGCCACCAGCAGTTTAGCGGCGGGGGGCTACAATGAGCAGTTCTTC
>TRBJ2-1|TRBV5-5|few|-|17
CASRPQDAASSYNEQFF
TGTGCCAGCAGACCACAGGACGCCGCGAGCTCCTACAATGAGCAGTTCTTC
>TRBJ2-7|TRBV2|-|TRBD2|17
CASSVILGEGRDYEQYF
TGTGCCAGCAGTGTGATACTGGGGGAGGGGCGAGACTACGAGCAGTACTTC
>TRBJ1-2|TRBV25-1|-|TRBD1|15
CASSEWGQFVEGYTF
TGTGCCAGCAGTGAATGGGGACAGTTCGTGGAGGGCTACACCTTC
>TRBJ1-2|TRBV19|few|TRBD1|12
CASLTGGVGYTF
TGTGCCAGCCTGACAGGGGGCGTTGGCTACACCTTC
>TRBJ2-3|TRBV9|-|-|16
CASSVMRAGRTDTQYF
TGTGCCAGCAGCGTCATGAGGGCGGGACGCACAGATACGCAGTATTTT
>TRBJ2-5|TRBV7-9|few|-|13
CASSFPYQETQYF
TGTGCCAGCAGCTTTCCGTACCAAGAGACCCAGTACTTC